The clone carrying this T cell receptor (beta chain) appeared a few times. As yet, its antigen is unknown. Time point indicated: patch test 2, 6 weeks after DPC sensitization. Stated treatment: therapeutic diphenylcyclopropenone sensitization with weekly scalp DPC. The library tagged each cDNA molecule with unique molecular identifiers. TCRdb reprocessed the RACE reads via MiXCR and lists one record per CDR3 protein. The sample consists of tens of thousands of distinct CDR3 sequences, about 9.4% of them appearing once. The data were obtained in a study of human T cells and chemical hapten exposure. Whole-study context: Small pooled library volume differences chiefly drove per-sample TCR yield variation. Study-level points and caveats: Counts of TCRs above 1 in 1000 frequency stayed unchanged with DPC sensitization. Versus controls, significantly more large CDR3 similarity clusters arose from expanded TCRs.

Germline V gene data show CDR1 as MDHEN and CDR2 as SYDVKM. With 5 bases removed from V and 4 bases from J, the gap between germline ends came to 24 bases. The CDR3 is 17 amino acids. The sequence was obtained from a woman in her 30s with alopecia areata. Some clones in this sample may be carry-over from other donors' samples. The sample in question was whole blood, obtained in connection with sensitization to the hapten diphenylcyclopropenone (DPC). The chain combines TRBV28 with TRBJ2-7, with D tentatively TRBD1 (6 bases). CDR3 DNA: TGTGCCAGCAGTCTATCCCCCTTTTCGGGACAAAGGTACGAGCAGTACTTC. It yields the protein CASSLSPFSGQRYEQYF.